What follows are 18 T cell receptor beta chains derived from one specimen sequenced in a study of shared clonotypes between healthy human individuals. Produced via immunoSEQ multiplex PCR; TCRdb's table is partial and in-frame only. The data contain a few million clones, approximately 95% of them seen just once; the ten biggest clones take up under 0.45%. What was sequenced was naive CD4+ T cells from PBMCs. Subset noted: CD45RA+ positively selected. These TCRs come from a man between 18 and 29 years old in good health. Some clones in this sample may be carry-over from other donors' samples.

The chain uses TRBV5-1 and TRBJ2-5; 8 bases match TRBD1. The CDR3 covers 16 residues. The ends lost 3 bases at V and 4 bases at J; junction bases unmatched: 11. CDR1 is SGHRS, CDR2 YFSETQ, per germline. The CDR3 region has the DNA TGCGCCAGCAGCTCGAGCCGGACAGGGCAAGGAGAGACCCAGTACTTC. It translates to CASSSSRTGQGETQYF. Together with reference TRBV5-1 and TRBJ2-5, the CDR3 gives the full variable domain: KAGVTQTPRYLIKTRGQQVTLSCSPISGHRSVSWYQQTPGQGLQFLFEYFSETQRNKGNFPGRFSGRQFSNSRSEMNVSTLELGDSALYLCASSSSRTGQGETQYFGPGTRLLVL.

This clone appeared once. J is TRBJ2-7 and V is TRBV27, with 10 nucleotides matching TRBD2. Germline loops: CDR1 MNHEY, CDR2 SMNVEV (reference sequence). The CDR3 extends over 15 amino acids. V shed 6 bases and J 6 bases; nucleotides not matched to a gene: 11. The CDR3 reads CASRGFGAGGREQYF. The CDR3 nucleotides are TGTGCCAGCAGGGGGTTCGGAGCGGGAGGGCGCGAGCAGTACTTC.

Here the CDR3 reads CASSWGRSGGAQETQYF. CDR3 DNA sequence: TGTGCCAGCAGTTGGGGACGGAGCGGAGGAGCTCAAGAGACCCAGTACTTC. V gene TRBV28 combines with J gene TRBJ2-5; D assignment may be TRBD1 or TRBD2 (5 bases each). V lost 4 bases to trimming and J lost 2 bases, with 20 bases between them. The CDR3 sequence is 17 residues long. Germline V CDR1 and CDR2: MDHEN, SYDVKM. Using reference TRBV28 and TRBJ2-5 for the parts outside the CDR3, the full variable domain is DVKVTQSSRYLVKRTGEKVFLECVQDMDHENMFWYRQDPGLGLRLIYFSYDVKMKEKGDIPEGYSVSREKKERFSLILESASTNQTSMYLCASSWGRSGGAQETQYFGPGTRLLVL.

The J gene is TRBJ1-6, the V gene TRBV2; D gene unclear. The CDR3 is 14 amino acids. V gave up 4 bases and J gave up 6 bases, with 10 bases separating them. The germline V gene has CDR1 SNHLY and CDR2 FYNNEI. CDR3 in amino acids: CASSALRPNSPLHF. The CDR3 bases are TGTGCCAGCAGTGCGCTAAGGCCTAATTCACCCCTCCACTTT. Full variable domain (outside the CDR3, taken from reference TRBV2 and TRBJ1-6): EPEVTQTPSHQVTQMGQEVILRCVPISNHLYFYWYRQILGQKVEFLVSFYNNEISEKSEIFDDQFSVERPDGSNFTLKIRSTKLEDSAMYFCASSALRPNSPLHFGNGTRLTVT.

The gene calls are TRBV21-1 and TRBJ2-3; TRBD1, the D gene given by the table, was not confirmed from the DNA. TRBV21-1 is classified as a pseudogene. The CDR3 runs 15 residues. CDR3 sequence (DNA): TGTGCCAGCAGCAAAGGGCAGGGGTCAGTAGATACGCAGTATTTT. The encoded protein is CASSKGQGSVDTQYF.

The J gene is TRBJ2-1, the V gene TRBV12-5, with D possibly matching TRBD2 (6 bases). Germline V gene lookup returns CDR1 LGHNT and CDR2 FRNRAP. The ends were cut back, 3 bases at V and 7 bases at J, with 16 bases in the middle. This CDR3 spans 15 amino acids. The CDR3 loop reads CASGLYTGAGNEQFF. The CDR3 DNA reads TGTGCTAGTGGTTTATATACGGGAGCTGGGAATGAGCAGTTCTTC.

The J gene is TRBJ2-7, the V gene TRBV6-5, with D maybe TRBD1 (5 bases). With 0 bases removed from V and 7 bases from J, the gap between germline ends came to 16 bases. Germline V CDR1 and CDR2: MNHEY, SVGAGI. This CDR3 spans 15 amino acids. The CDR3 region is CASSYSIGADREQYF. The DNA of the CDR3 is TGTGCCAGCAGTTACTCGATTGGGGCGGATAGAGAGCAGTACTTC.

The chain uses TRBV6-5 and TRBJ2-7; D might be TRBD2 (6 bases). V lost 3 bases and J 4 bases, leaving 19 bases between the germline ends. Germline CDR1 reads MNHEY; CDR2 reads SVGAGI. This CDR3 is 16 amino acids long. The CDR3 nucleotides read TGTGCCAGCAGTTATGAGCATCCGCGGGGTGTTTACGAGCAGTACTTC. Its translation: CASSYEHPRGVYEQYF.

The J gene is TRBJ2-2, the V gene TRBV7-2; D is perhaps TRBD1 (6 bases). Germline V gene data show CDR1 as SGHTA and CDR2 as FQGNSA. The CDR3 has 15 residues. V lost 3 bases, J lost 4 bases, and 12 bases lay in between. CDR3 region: CASSFRDISTGELFF. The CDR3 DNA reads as TGTGCCAGCAGCTTCCGGGACATATCCACCGGGGAGCTGTTTTTT.

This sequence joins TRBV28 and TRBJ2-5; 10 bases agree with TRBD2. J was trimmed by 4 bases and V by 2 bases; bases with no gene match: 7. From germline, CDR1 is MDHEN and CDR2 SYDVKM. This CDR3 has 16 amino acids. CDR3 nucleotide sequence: TGTGCCAGCAGTTTAGGGCTAGCGGGAGTAACAGAGACCCAGTACTTC. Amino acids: CASSLGLAGVTETQYF.

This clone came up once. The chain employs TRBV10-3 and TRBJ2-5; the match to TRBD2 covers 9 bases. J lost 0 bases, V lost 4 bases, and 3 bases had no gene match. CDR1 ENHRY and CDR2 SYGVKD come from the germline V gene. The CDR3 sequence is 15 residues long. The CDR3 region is CAISGLAGNQETQYF. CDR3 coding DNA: TGTGCCATCAGTGGGCTAGCGGGGAACCAAGAGACCCAGTACTTC.

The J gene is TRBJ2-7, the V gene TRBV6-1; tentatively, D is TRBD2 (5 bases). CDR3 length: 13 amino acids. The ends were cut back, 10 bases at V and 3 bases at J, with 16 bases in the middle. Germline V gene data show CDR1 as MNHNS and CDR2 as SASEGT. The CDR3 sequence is CANMYGLDYEQYF. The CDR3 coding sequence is TGTGCCAACATGTACGGACTGGACTACGAGCAGTACTTC.

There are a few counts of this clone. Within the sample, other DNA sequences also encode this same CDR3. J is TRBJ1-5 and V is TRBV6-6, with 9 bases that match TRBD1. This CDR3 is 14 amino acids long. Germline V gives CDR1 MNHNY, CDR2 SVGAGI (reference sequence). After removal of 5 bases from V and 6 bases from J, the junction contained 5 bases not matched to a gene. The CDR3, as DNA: TGTGCCAGCAGTCCGGGACAGGGCTCTCAGCCCCAGCATTTT. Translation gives CASSPGQGSQPQHF.

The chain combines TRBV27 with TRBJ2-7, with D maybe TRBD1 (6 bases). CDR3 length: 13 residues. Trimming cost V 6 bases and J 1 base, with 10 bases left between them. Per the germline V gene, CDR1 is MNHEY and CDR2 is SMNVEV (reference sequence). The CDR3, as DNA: TGTGCCAGCAGAAAGGACAGATCCTACGAGCAGTACTTC. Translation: CASRKDRSYEQYF.

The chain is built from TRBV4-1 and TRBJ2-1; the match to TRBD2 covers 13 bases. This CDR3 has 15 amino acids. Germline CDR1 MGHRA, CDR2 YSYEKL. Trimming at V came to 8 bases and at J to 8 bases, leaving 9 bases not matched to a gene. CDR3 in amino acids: CASGPGTSGKYEQFF. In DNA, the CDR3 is TGCGCCAGCGGTCCCGGGACTAGCGGGAAGTATGAGCAGTTCTTC.

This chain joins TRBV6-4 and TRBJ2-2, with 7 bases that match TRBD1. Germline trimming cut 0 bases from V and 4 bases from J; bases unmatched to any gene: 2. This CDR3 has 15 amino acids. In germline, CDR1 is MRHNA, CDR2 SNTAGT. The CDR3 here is CASSDSGTATGELFF. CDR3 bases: TGTGCCAGCAGTGACTCGGGGACAGCCACCGGGGAGCTGTTTTTT.

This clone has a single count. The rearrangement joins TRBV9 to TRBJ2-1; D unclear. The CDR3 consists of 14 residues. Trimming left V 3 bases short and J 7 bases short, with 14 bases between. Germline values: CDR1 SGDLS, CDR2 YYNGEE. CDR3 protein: CASSGDVVGNEQFF. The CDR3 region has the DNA TGTGCCAGCAGCGGCGACGTCGTGGGGAATGAGCAGTTCTTC.

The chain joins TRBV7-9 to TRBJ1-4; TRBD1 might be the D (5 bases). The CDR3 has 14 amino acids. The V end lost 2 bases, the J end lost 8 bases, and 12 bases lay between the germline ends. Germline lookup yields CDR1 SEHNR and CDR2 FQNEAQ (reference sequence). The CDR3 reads CASSLRQGWEKLFF. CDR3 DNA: TGTGCCAGCAGCTTAAGGCAGGGATGGGAAAAACTGTTTTTT.